The next 6 T cell receptor beta chains were all read from a single sample in a study of CXCR3-negative and CXCR3-positive naive CD8 T cells. Libraries were UMI-labeled 5' RACE TRB cDNA. TCRdb reprocessed the 5' RACE reads, with one entry per CDR3 protein and no DNA. The record lists fewer than 50,000 distinct CDR3 sequences, of which the ten most abundant hold around 1.4%. The specimen sequenced was naive CXCR3- CD8+ T cells from blood. Subset of the sample: CD45RO-CCR7+CD27+CD95- naive CD8+ T cells lacking CXCR3 (TNR3-). All receptors derive from a human donor in good health. Some clones in this sample may be carry-over from other donors' samples.

The chain uses TRBV7-9 and TRBJ2-7; no DNA is available, so the TRBD1 call from TCRdb remains unchecked. This CDR3 has 16 amino acids. CDR1 is SEHNR, CDR2 FQNEAQ, per germline (reference sequence). CDR3 protein: CASSLGRGQNSYEQYF.

The rearrangement links TRBV4-1 to TRBJ2-2; TCRdb indicates TRBD1, and absent DNA this call remains unverified. The V gene's germline CDR1 is MGHRA and CDR2 YSYEKL. The CDR3 contains 16 residues. CDR3 sequence reads: CASSPSGHPNTGELFF.

This chain connects TRBV7-9 to TRBJ2-7; TCRdb calls TRBD1, which cannot be checked without DNA. CDR1 SEHNR and CDR2 FQNEAQ come from the germline V gene (reference sequence). This CDR3 is built from 15 residues. CDR3 residues: CASSLLRVGPYEQYF.

This chain links TRBV29-1 with TRBJ2-2. The CDR3 has 14 amino acids. Germline CDR1 is SQVTM and CDR2 is ANQGSEA. CDR3 loop: CSVSDGKNTGELFF.

The chain couples TRBV7-8 to TRBJ2-7. Germline assignment: CDR1 SGHVS and CDR2 FQNEAQ. This CDR3 has 13 amino acids. CDR3 loop: CASTQGSPYEPYF.

V usage is TRBV10-1 and J usage is TRBJ2-1. CDR1 is WNHNN, CDR2 SYGVQD, per germline (reference sequence). The CDR3 covers 14 residues. The CDR3 sequence: CASSDTDSYNEQFF.